What follows describes a single T cell receptor beta chain. This table comes from immunoSEQ multiplex PCR, and its TCRdb copy is limited to in-frame clones, with some not included. Of some 700,000 clones listed, 80% to 95% are singletons. The sample belongs to a study of shared clonotypes between healthy human individuals. The germline V gene has CDR1 SNHLY and CDR2 FYNNEI. CDR3 length: 14 residues. J gave up 5 bases and V 4 bases, and 5 bases lay outside the gene matches. The clonotype was recovered from a man aged 18-30 years in good health. Some clones in this sample may be carry-over from other donors' samples. The rearrangement joins TRBV2 to TRBJ2-1; TRBD2 agrees at 7 bases. Sequences were obtained from memory CD8+ T cells from PBMCs. Subset of the sample: CD45RO+ cells pooled with CCR7-negative TemRA cells. CDR3 DNA: TGTGCCAGCAGTGGGGGGGAGGGAGACAATGAGCAGTTCTTC. This codes for CASSGGEGDNEQFF.